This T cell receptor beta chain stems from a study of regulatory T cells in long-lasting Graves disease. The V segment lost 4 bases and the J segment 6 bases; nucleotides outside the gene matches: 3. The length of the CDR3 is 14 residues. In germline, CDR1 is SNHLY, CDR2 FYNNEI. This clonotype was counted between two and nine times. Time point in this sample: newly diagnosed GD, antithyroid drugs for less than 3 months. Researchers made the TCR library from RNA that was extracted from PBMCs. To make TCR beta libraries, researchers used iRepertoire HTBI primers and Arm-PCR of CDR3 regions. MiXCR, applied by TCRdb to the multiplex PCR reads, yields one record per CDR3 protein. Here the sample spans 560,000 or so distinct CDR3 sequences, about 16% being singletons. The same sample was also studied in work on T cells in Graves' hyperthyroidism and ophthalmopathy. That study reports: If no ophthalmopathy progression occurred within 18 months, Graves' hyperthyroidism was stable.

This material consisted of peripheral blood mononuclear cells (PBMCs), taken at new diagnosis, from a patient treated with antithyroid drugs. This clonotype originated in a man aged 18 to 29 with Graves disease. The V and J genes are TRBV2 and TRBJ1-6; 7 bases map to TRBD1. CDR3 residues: CASSAQGINSPLHF. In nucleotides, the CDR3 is TGTGCCAGCAGTGCACAGGGGATTAATTCACCCCTCCACTTT.